This T cell receptor (beta chain) comes out of a study of early T cells in non-severe SARS-CoV-2 infection (dated by TCRdb to the early 2020s). General notes on the study: Because TCR sequencing was done on bulk RNA from unsorted whole blood, the alpha and beta chains could not be paired. Paper-wide results and their limitations: VDJdb matching was skewed toward anti-spike CD8 responses and likely underestimated virus-specific expansions, missing private and CD4 specificities.

This clonotype was detected many times. The antigen it recognizes is unknown. No base-level quality is on record; no much larger clone is a single base apart. Ends trimmed: V by 5 bases, J by 10 bases; bases unmatched to a gene: 7. According to the germline V gene (reference sequence), CDR1 reads DFQATT and CDR2 reads SNEGSKA. The CDR3 has 11 amino acids, counting the end cysteine and phenylalanine. Of all the DNA, just the CDR3 is kept, 33 bases in frame from base 1. A case-control design nested within a healthcare worker cohort in London, UK, was used, with weekly nasopharyngeal swab PCR tests and blood sampling performed. Healthcare workers were enrolled in the week of the UK lockdown, from 23 to 31 March 2020, and were followed every week for up to roughly 15 weeks. Library generation was performed with 5' RACE. Sequencing took place on a NextSeq 500. The TCR library protocol attached unique molecular identifiers to individual cDNA molecules to correct for sequencing error and PCR bias. Both TCR alpha and beta chains were sequenced, and tight co-correlation was observed between alpha and beta sequence abundances in each sample. The authors' analysis ran thus. Decombinator V4 was used to annotate the V gene, J gene and CDR3 of the TCR sequences. Expanded TCRs were defined as changing significantly between any two time points under a Poisson model with p below 0.0001. TCR abundances were normalised to the total number of TCRs sequenced per sample and were expressed as counts per million. MAIT TCRs were defined by TRAV1-2 paired with TRAJ12, TRAJ20 or TRAJ33, and iNKT TCRs by TRAV10 paired with TRAJ18. VDJdb, accessed 1 November 2021, was searched for CMV, EBV and SARS-CoV-2 annotated TCRs, with TCRs annotated for multiple antigens excluded. TCRdb reworked the public reads: Q25 trimming with fastp, MiXCR clone assembly, productive beta chains retained. Each entry is one CDR3 protein sequence, shown with its most common DNA and genes. In this record, the V and J calls reflect TCRdb's handling and not the investigators' own analysis. The sample table records tens of thousands of distinct CDR3 sequences; approximately 12% of these occur just once. Of the sample, roughly a sixth falls within the top ten clones.

This chain is built from TRBV20-1 and TRBJ2-7, with 8 central nucleotides matching TRBD1. The TCR comes from an adult who was a healthcare worker with PCR-confirmed SARS-CoV-2 infection or an uninfected control (not recorded which). The donor label of this sample is uncertain. Sequencing was performed on whole blood, taken at baseline. CDR3 region: CSAQDRDGQYF. The nucleotide sequence is TGCAGTGCTCAGGACAGGGATGGTCAGTACTTC.